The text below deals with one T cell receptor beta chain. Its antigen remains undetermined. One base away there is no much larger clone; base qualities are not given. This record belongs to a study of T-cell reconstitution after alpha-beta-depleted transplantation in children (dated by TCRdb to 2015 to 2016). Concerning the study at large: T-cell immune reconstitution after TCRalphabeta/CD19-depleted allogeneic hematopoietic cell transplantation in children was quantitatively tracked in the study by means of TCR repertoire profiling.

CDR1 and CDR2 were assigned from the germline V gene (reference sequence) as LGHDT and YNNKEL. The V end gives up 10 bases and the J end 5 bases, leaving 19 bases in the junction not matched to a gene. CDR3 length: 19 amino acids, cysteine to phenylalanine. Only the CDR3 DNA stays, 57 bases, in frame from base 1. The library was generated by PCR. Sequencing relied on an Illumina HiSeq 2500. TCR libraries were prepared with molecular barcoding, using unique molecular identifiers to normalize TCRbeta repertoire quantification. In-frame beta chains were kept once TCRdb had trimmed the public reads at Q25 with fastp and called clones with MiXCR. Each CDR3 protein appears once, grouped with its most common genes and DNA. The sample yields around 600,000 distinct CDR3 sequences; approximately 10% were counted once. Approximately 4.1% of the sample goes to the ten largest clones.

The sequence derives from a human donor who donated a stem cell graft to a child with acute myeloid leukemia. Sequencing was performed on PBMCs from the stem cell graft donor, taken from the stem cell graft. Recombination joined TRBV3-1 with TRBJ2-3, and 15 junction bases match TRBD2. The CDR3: CATWGPGLAGGLGRDTQYF. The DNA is TGTGCCACCTGGGGGCCAGGACTAGCGGGAGGGTTGGGCAGAGATACGCAGTATTTT.